This record looks at one T cell receptor (beta chain) sequence and its context. The data originate from a study of T-cell reconstitution after alpha-beta-depleted transplantation in children. It was with unique molecular identifiers that the TCRbeta library was prepared. TCRdb ran MiXCR on the PCR reads and lists one entry per CDR3 protein. The sample includes about 610,000 distinct CDR3 sequences, about 10% of them seen just once. Deletions cut 3 bases from V and 1 base from J, with 10 bases between. Germline-derived CDR1 and CDR2 are DFQATT and SNEGSKA (reference sequence). The CDR3 has 14 residues.

This receptor was taken from a human donor who donated a stem cell graft to a child with acute myeloid leukemia. Source: PBMCs from the stem cell graft donor, taken from the stem cell graft. V is TRBV20-1 and J is TRBJ2-1, with D maybe TRBD2 (5 bases). The CDR3 coding sequence is TGCAGTGCTAGGCAACTAGTGTCCTACAATGAGCAGTTCTTC. This gives the protein CSARQLVSYNEQFF.